A single T cell receptor (beta chain) is shown here with its context. Its target is unknown. The use of a sample-barcoded 5' primer and a J-beta primer mix characterized a second PCR of roughly 7 to 11 cycles. Paired-end reads containing CDR3 totaled no fewer than 2.5 million for each sample. TCRdb reprocessed the 5' RACE reads with MiXCR, giving one entry per CDR3 protein. The sample consists of over 300,000 distinct CDR3 sequences, 45% to 60% of them appearing once. The sample originates from a study of blood T cells in healthy people across ages. Each sample had at least 7 million PBMCs isolated. This CDR3 is built from 10 residues. The germline CDR1 and CDR2 sequences are SQVTM and ANQGSEA. V was clipped by 7 bases and J by 8 bases; unmatched bases: 4. Study-level results: Because sorting was not performed, PBMCs prevented conclusive naive versus antigen-experienced comparison. The unknown donor CMV status may have confounded expanded clonotype changes.

Sequencing used blood. V gene TRBV29-1 combines with J gene TRBJ1-2, with 7 positions matching TRBD1. This TCR was recovered from a man in his 60s in good health. CDR3 residues: CSAGQEGYTF. CDR3 coding DNA: TGCAGCGCCGGACAGGAGGGCTACACCTTC.